These 18 T cell receptor beta chains were all obtained from the same sample, sequenced in a study of neurological immune-mediated disorders. As for time point: longitudinal time-point 1 (baseline). TCRdb reprocessed the 5' RACE reads via MiXCR and lists one record per CDR3 protein. The table records more than 70,000 distinct CDR3 sequences, more than 8.5% of them present only once. Sequencing input: PBMCs. The source is a man aged 25 to 45 in good health.

This clonotype was detected many times. The V gene is TRBV5-1, the J gene TRBJ2-3; D is unclear. Germline-derived CDR1 and CDR2 are SGHRS and YFSETQ. This CDR3 region has 15 residues. Between the trimmed V and J ends, which lost 2 bases and 4 bases, there was a span of 14 bases. The CDR3 protein is CASSFGSYVPDTQYF. Here the CDR3 DNA reads TGCGCCAGCAGCTTCGGGTCCTATGTTCCAGATACGCAGTATTTT.

This clonotype has a count of ten or more. The chain couples TRBV20-1 to TRBJ1-2; 8 positions agree with TRBD1. J lost 6 bases, V lost 7 bases, and 10 bases had no gene match. From germline, CDR1 is DFQATT and CDR2 SNEGSKA (reference sequence). The CDR3 extends over 13 amino acids. CDR3 sequence (DNA): TGCAGTGGCCCAGCTGGACAGGGCCATGGCTACACCTTC. Its translation: CSGPAGQGHGYTF.

This clonotype was seen ten or more times. The genes are TRBV20-1 and TRBJ2-1; 11 bases line up with TRBD2. Germline V gene lookup returns CDR1 DFQATT and CDR2 SNEGSKA (reference sequence). This CDR3 has 15 amino acids. The ends lost 6 bases at V and 7 bases at J; junction bases unmatched: 11. The CDR3: CSAGGTSGSLNEQFF. The CDR3 coding sequence is TGCAGTGCGGGGGGTACTAGCGGGAGTTTGAATGAGCAGTTCTTC.

This clonotype appeared a few times. This chain links TRBV20-1 with TRBJ2-2; 7 bases fit TRBD1. Trimming at V came to 4 bases and at J to 1 base, leaving 3 bases not matched to a gene. Germline loops: CDR1 DFQATT, CDR2 SNEGSKA (reference sequence). This CDR3 comprises 14 residues. In DNA, the CDR3 is TGCAGTGCTACCCGGACAGGGAACACCGGGGAGCTGTTTTTT. Encoded protein: CSATRTGNTGELFF.

This chain connects TRBV20-1 to TRBJ1-1, with 8 nucleotides matching TRBD1. The V gene's germline CDR1 is DFQATT and CDR2 SNEGSKA (reference sequence). Trimming took 6 bases from V and 2 from J; bases not matched to a gene: 11. This CDR3 is built from 15 residues. CDR3: CSAGRWTGRNTEAFF. The CDR3, as DNA: TGCAGTGCCGGGAGATGGACAGGGCGAAACACTGAAGCTTTCTTT.

Notes on this clonotype: It may be a read error: a sequence one base away is much more abundant. CDR3 in amino acids: CASSQSSGSFNDQFF. The CDR3 nucleotides read TGTGCCAGCAGCCAATCTAGCGGGAGTTTCAATGACCAGTTCTTC. The rearrangement links TRBV25-1 to TRBJ2-1, with TRBD2 matching 10 bases. The germline gives CDR1 MGHDK, CDR2 SYGVNS. The CDR3 totals 15 residues.

Many counts were recorded for this clonotype. The rearrangement joins TRBV5-1 to TRBJ2-7; D unresolved. The CDR3 runs to 12 residues. From germline, CDR1 is SGHRS and CDR2 YFSETQ. Between the trimmed V and J ends, which lost 4 bases and 3 bases, there was a span of 8 bases. CDR3 sequence: CASSIDNYEQYF. CDR3 nucleotide sequence: TGCGCCAGCAGCATCGATAACTACGAGCAGTACTTC.

This clonotype was detected ten times or more. The chain recombines TRBV20-1 with TRBJ1-5; 10 bases are shared with TRBD1. The germline V gene has CDR1 DFQATT and CDR2 SNEGSKA (reference sequence). V was clipped by 2 bases and J by 5 bases; unmatched bases: 9. The CDR3 consists of 16 residues. The CDR3 loop reads CSARSRDRGWDQPQHF. The DNA of the CDR3 is TGCAGTGCTAGATCCCGGGACAGGGGCTGGGATCAGCCCCAGCATTTT.

This clonotype was counted ten times or more. CDR3 protein: CSVSGTSGANVLTF. The CDR3 bases are TGCAGCGTGTCCGGTACGTCTGGGGCCAACGTCCTGACTTTC. The V and J genes are TRBV29-1 and TRBJ2-6; D unresolved. The CDR3 runs 14 residues. The ends were cut back, 6 bases at V and 1 base at J, with 10 bases in the middle. Germline-derived CDR1 and CDR2 are SQVTM and ANQGSEA. Based on the CDR3 plus reference TRBV29-1 and TRBJ2-6, the full variable domain is SAVISQKPSRDICQRGTSLTIQCQVDSQVTMMFWYRQQPGQSLTLIATANQGSEATYESGFVIDKFPISRPNLTFSTLTVSNMSPEDSSIYLCSVSGTSGANVLTFGAGSRLTVL.

This clonotype occurred many times. The chain employs TRBV20-1 and TRBJ2-3; a possible D gene is TRBD2 (5 bases). From germline, CDR1 is DFQATT and CDR2 SNEGSKA (reference sequence). The CDR3 is 14 residues long. V lost 5 bases and J lost 1, with 13 bases in between. The CDR3 bases are TGCAGTGCTTTACACATAGCGCGCACAGATACGCAGTATTTT. Protein product: CSALHIARTDTQYF.

Relative to its sample, this clonotype is medium-sized. The chain links TRBV20-1 to TRBJ2-7; D unresolved. This CDR3 region has 13 residues. Looked up from germline, CDR1 is DFQATT and CDR2 is SNEGSKA (reference sequence). Deletions cut 0 bases from V and 5 bases from J, with 11 bases between. CDR3 nucleotide sequence: TGCAGTGCTAGAGATTCGAGACGGCACGAGCAGTACTTC. It translates to CSARDSRRHEQYF.

At least ten counts were recorded for this clonotype. The V and J genes are TRBV29-1 and TRBJ2-7; D might be TRBD2 (6 bases). Germline loops: CDR1 SQVTM, CDR2 ANQGSEA. Trimming left V 7 bases short and J 4 bases short, with 17 bases between. The CDR3 consists of 13 residues. The CDR3 sequence is CSAQDGGSYEQYF. DNA for the CDR3: TGCAGCGCTCAAGATGGGGGGTCGTACGAGCAGTACTTC.

This clonotype was counted ten times or more. This chain links TRBV29-1 with TRBJ2-1; D uncertain. This CDR3 spans 14 amino acids. Trimming took 6 bases from V and 0 from J, leaving 12 bases between them. Germline V gives CDR1 SQVTM, CDR2 ANQGSEA. The CDR3 protein is CSVSASSSYNEQFF. CDR3 DNA: TGCAGCGTCTCAGCATCCAGCTCCTACAATGAGCAGTTCTTC.

The table lists this clonotype with many counts. This may arise from a read error, as a much more abundant clone is one base away. This chain links TRBV6-6 with TRBJ1-2; D gene unclear. Germline V gene lookup returns CDR1 MNHNY and CDR2 SVGAGI (reference sequence). This CDR3 region has 14 residues. The CDR3 nucleotides read TGTGTCAGCCGGTACGACACCCGAGGGAATGGCTACACCTTC. Amino acids: CVSRYDTRGNGYTF.

The table lists this clonotype with a few counts. Sequence at one end of the junction differs from germline and may be a read error. This chain links TRBV5-1 with TRBJ2-6; 7 nucleotides line up with TRBD2. The CDR3 runs to 16 residues. CDR1 and CDR2 from the germline V gene are SGHRS and YFSETQ. CDR3 region: CASTLAGDSGANVLTF. The DNA of the CDR3 is TGCGCCAGCACCTTGGCGGGGGATTCTGGGGCCAACGTCCTGACTTTC.

This clonotype was picked up many times. The CDR3 is CASGGQGITEAFF. In nucleotides, the CDR3 is TGTGCCAGCGGTGGACAGGGCATCACTGAAGCTTTCTTT. The V gene is TRBV12-3 or TRBV12-4, the J gene TRBJ1-1; 8 positions agree with TRBD1. V lost 8 bases and J lost 4; bases outside the gene matches: 6. There are 13 residues in the CDR3.

This clonotype was observed many times. The V gene is TRBV25-1, the J gene TRBJ2-7, with TRBD1 identical over 11 bases. The CDR3 covers 15 residues. After removal of 6 bases from V and 0 bases from J, the junction contained 4 bases not matched to a gene. Per the germline V gene, CDR1 is MGHDK and CDR2 is SYGVNS. The CDR3 is CASRGGQGASYEQYF. CDR3 nucleotide sequence: TGTGCCAGCAGGGGAGGACAGGGGGCCTCCTACGAGCAGTACTTC.

This clonotype showed up many times. V usage is TRBV3-1 and J usage is TRBJ2-2; TRBD1 aligns across 8 bases. The CDR3 is made up of 15 amino acids. V lost 3 bases and J lost 4; bases outside the gene matches: 4. Germline V gene data show CDR1 as LGHDT and CDR2 as YNNKEL (reference sequence). This chain's CDR3 is CASSQDRASTGELFF. In DNA, the CDR3 is TGTGCCAGCAGCCAGGACAGGGCGAGCACCGGGGAGCTGTTTTTT. Complete variable domain (other parts from reference TRBV3-1 and TRBJ2-2): DTAVSQTPKYLVTQMGNDKSIKCEQNLGHDTMYWYKQDSKKFLKIMFSYNNKELIINETVPNRFSPKSPDKAHLNLHINSLELGDSAVYFCASSQDRASTGELFFGEGSRLTVL.